The 16 T cell receptor beta chains below come from one sample, sequenced in a study of regulatory dendritic cells for organ transplantation. Their antigens remain unidentified. Libraries were prepared by immunoSEQ multiplex PCR; TCRdb keeps only in-frame clonotypes and omits some of them. The sample shows over 10,000 clones, about 70% of them seen only once. Allogeneic regulatory or mature dendritic cells were co-cultured for roughly five days with CFSE-labeled sorted T cells at 1:10. The sample consisted of naive CD4+ T cells from blood cultured with regulatory dendritic cells. As to subset: CD45RA+ naive T cells. These receptor sequences come from a human donor in good health.

In this sample, this clone turned up once. The chain is built from TRBV18 and TRBJ2-3, with D perhaps TRBD1 (5 bases). Germline V lookup: CDR1 KGHSH, CDR2 LQKENI. The CDR3 contains 11 residues. V lost 6 bases and J lost 6, with 7 bases in between. CDR3 region: CASSSGDTQYF. CDR3 coding DNA: TGTGCCAGCTCGTCAGGGGATACGCAGTATTTT.

The chain links TRBV10-3 to TRBJ2-7; 10 bases match TRBD1. With 3 bases clipped from V and 4 bases from J, the junction kept 6 bases outside the gene matches. There are 15 residues in the CDR3. Germline CDR1 ENHRY, CDR2 SYGVKD. The CDR3 coding sequence is TGTGCCATCAGTGATCCGGGACAGGGGAGTTACGAGCAGTACTTC. It is translated as CAISDPGQGSYEQYF.

The rearrangement uses TRBV6-6 and TRBJ1-5, with a tentative D call TRBD1 (5 bases). The CDR3 is made up of 15 amino acids. Trimming pared 8 bases from V and 1 base from J, leaving 15 bases between. The germline V gene has CDR1 MNHNY and CDR2 SVGAGI (reference sequence). CDR3 region: CASGGGVGSNQPQHF. The CDR3 DNA reads TGTGCCAGCGGGGGGGGAGTGGGAAGCAATCAGCCCCAGCATTTT.

This sequence joins TRBV6-1 and TRBJ1-5, with D hard to call. Germline loops: CDR1 MNHNS, CDR2 SASEGT. V was clipped by 1 base and J by 7 bases, with 17 bases between them. The CDR3 loop spans 16 amino acids. CDR3 region: CASSEGRLEKGQPQHF. CDR3 sequence (DNA): TGTGCCAGCAGTGAAGGGAGATTGGAGAAAGGACAGCCCCAGCATTTT.

The rearrangement joins TRBV5-8 to TRBJ1-2; D gene ambiguous. CDR1 and CDR2 from the germline V gene are SGHTS and YDEGEE. Between the trimmed V and J ends, which lost 0 bases and 3 bases, there was a span of 9 bases. The CDR3 loop spans 14 amino acids. The CDR3 DNA reads TGTGCCAGCAGCTTGGGCCGGGATGACTATGGCTACACCTTC. Translating gives CASSLGRDDYGYTF.

This chain connects TRBV18 to TRBJ2-7; 8 positions agree with TRBD1. The germline V gene has CDR1 KGHSH and CDR2 LQKENI. V lost 6 bases to trimming and J lost 6 bases; unmatched junction nucleotides: 4. This CDR3 spans 12 amino acids. DNA of the CDR3: TGTGCCAGCTCTTTCGGACAGGGCGAGCAGTACTTC. Translated: CASSFGQGEQYF.

V usage is TRBV18 and J usage is TRBJ2-7; D is uncertain. The germline gives CDR1 KGHSH, CDR2 LQKENI. The CDR3 length is 14 residues. V lost 6 bases, J lost 3 bases, and 15 bases lay in between. The CDR3 region is CASSPVPNLYEQYF. The CDR3, as DNA: TGTGCCAGCTCCCCGGTCCCAAACCTCTACGAGCAGTACTTC.

The V call is TRBV2, the J call TRBJ2-5; 8 bases match TRBD2. The CDR3 totals 13 residues. Per the germline V gene, CDR1 is SNHLY and CDR2 is FYNNEI. Trimming took 6 bases from V and 5 from J; bases not matched to a gene: 5. The CDR3 region has the DNA TGTGCCAGCAGCCCGGGACTAGATGAGACCCAGTACTTC. Protein sequence: CASSPGLDETQYF.

This clone has only a few counts. The chain links TRBV5-1 to TRBJ2-2; weak D call: TRBD1 (6 bases). Germline lookup yields CDR1 SGHRS and CDR2 YFSETQ. The CDR3 has 14 amino acids. Trimming pared 4 bases from V and 1 base from J, leaving 8 bases between. CDR3 bases: TGCGCCAGCAGCCGGGACATGAACACCGGGGAGCTGTTTTTT. Translating gives CASSRDMNTGELFF.

This CDR3 reads CASIPPGTGLFTDTQYF. The CDR3 bases are TGCGCCAGCATTCCCCCGGGGACAGGGCTATTCACAGATACGCAGTATTTT. V and J are TRBV23-1 and TRBJ2-3; 9 bases are a match to TRBD1. TRBV23-1 has ORF status, its function being uncertain. The CDR3 runs to 17 residues. With 7 bases clipped from V and 2 bases from J, the junction kept 13 bases outside the gene matches.

The chain combines TRBV5-1 with TRBJ2-1; tentatively, D is TRBD2 (5 bases). Per the germline V gene, CDR1 is SGHRS and CDR2 is YFSETQ. This CDR3 is built from 14 residues. V lost 3 bases, J lost 3 bases, and 10 bases lay in between. DNA of the CDR3: TGCGCCAGCAGCTCCCATGAGGGCTACAATGAGCAGTTCTTC. This codes for CASSSHEGYNEQFF.

The J gene is TRBJ2-5, the V gene TRBV7-2; 8 bases map to TRBD2. Losses at the gene ends were 5 bases for V and 8 bases for J; bases not matched to a gene: 16. The germline gives CDR1 SGHTA, CDR2 FQGNSA. The CDR3 length is 16 residues. CDR3 bases: TGTGCCAGCAGCCCGGTCTCCGGGAGGGCCCAGGGAACCCAGTACTTC. Translation gives CASSPVSGRAQGTQYF.

V usage is TRBV2 and J usage is TRBJ1-1; possible D gene TRBD1, 5 bases. CDR1 is SNHLY, CDR2 FYNNEI, per germline. This CDR3 spans 13 amino acids. The ends were cut back, 4 bases at V and 4 bases at J, with 10 bases in the middle. The CDR3 region has the DNA TGTGCCAGCAGTGTCCGGGGGGTCACTGAAGCTTTCTTT. It is translated as CASSVRGVTEAFF.

The chain links TRBV5-1 to TRBJ1-1; D may be TRBD1 (6 bases). Germline lookup yields CDR1 SGHRS and CDR2 YFSETQ. Trimming cost V 6 bases and J 6 bases, with 24 bases left between them. This CDR3 is built from 16 residues. The CDR3 DNA follows: TGCGCCAGCACCTCAAATCCGGGACAAATAAGCGCTGAAGCTTTCTTT. It encodes CASTSNPGQISAEAFF.

V is TRBV5-5 and J is TRBJ1-5; D gene ambiguous. The CDR3 loop spans 13 amino acids. Germline-derived CDR1 and CDR2 are SGHKS and YYEKEE (reference sequence). V was trimmed by 3 bases and J by 4 bases, leaving 8 bases between them. CDR3 region: CASSSEGNQPQHF. Written as DNA, the CDR3 is TGTGCCAGCAGCTCAGAGGGAAATCAGCCCCAGCATTTT.

The chain is built from TRBV7-9 and TRBJ2-7, with a possible D match to TRBD1 (7 bases). CDR1 is SEHNR, CDR2 FQNEAQ, per germline (reference sequence). V lost 7 bases to trimming and J lost 4 bases, with 17 bases between them. This CDR3 contains 14 residues. The CDR3 region has the DNA TGTGCCAGCAACCCGATGGAGGGGGCTTACGAGCAGTACTTC. This gives the protein CASNPMEGAYEQYF.